This T cell receptor (beta chain) came from a study of blood T cell repertoires in COVID-19. Source study methods: Reference gene primer amplification in the assay estimated nucleated cell counts. This table comes from immunoSEQ multiplex PCR, and its TCRdb copy is limited to in-frame clones, with some not included. The D gene and trimming were derived from the DNA, and the V and J assignments and clone size from that table. In the table there are 75,000 to 95,000 clones, 90% of which are singletons. Trimming removed 5 bases at V and 1 base at J, with 8 bases between. Germline assignment: CDR1 SGHVS and CDR2 FNYEAQ. The CDR3 is 13 residues long.

Sequenced sample: peripheral blood. The receptor comes from a man in his sixties with acute or convalescent COVID-19. The rearrangement uses TRBV7-6 and TRBJ2-5; possible D gene TRBD1, 5 bases. The CDR3 DNA is TGTGCCAGCAGCCCGGACATCCAAGAGACCCAGTACTTC. Translation: CASSPDIQETQYF.